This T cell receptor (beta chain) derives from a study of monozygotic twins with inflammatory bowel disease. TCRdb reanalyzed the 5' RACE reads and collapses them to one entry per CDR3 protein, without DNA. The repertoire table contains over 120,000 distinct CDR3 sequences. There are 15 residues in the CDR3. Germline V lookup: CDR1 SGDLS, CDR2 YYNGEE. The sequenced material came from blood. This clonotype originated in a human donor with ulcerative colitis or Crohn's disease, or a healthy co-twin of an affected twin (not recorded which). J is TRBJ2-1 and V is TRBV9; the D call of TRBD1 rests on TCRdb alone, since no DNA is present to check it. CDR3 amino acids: CASSVGGGAYNEQFF.